The clone carrying this T cell receptor beta chain was counted ten times or more. The V gene's germline CDR1 is KGHDR and CDR2 SFDVKD. The V segment lost 4 bases and the J segment 3 bases; nucleotides outside the gene matches: 4. The CDR3 is made up of 15 amino acids. These data come from a study of T cells after yellow fever vaccination. Each CDR3 protein gets one entry after TCRdb re-called the 5' RACE reads with MiXCR. The sample records about 140,000 distinct CDR3 sequences, more than 6% being singletons. The receptor was isolated from a man younger than 45 who received the YFV17D yellow fever vaccine. The chain employs TRBV24-1 and TRBJ2-1; TRBD2 aligns across 8 bases. This specimen consisted of CD4+ T cells sorted from PBMCs, obtained 5 days after the yellow fever booster vaccination. The CDR3 region is CATSDPLADYNEQFF. The DNA of the CDR3 is TGTGCCACCAGTGACCCACTAGCGGACTACAATGAGCAGTTCTTC.